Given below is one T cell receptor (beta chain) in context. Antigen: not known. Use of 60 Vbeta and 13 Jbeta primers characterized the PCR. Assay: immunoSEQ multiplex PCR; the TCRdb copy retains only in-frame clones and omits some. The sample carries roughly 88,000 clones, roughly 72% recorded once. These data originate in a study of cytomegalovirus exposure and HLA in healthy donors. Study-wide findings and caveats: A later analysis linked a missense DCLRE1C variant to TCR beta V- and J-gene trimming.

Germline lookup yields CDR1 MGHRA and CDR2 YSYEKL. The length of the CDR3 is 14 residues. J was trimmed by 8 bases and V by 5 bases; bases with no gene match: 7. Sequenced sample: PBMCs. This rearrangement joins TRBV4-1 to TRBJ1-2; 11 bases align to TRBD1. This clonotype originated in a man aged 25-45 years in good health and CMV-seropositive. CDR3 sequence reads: CASSFRTGGGGYTF. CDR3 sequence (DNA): TGCGCCAGCAGCTTCCGGACAGGGGGCGGCGGCTACACCTTC.